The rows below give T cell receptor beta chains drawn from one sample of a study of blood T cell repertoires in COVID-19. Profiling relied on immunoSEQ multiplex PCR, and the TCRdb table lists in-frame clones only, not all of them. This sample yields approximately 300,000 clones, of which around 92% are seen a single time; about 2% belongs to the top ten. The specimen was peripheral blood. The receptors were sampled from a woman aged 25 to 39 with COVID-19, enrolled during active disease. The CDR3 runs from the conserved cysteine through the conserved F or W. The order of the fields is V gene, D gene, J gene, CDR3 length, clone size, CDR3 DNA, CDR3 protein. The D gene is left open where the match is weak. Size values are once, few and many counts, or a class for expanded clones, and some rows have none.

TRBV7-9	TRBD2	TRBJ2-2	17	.	TGTGCCAGCAGCTTAAACGGGAGACTAGCGGGAACCGGGGAGCTGTTTTTT	CASSLNGRLAGTGELFF
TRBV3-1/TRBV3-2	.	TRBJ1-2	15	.	TGTGCCAGCAGCCAAGACTTCCACACCAACTATGGCTACACCTTC	CASSQDFHTNYGYTF
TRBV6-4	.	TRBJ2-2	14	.	TGTGCCAGCAGTGACGGCGGAGGCACCGGGGAGCTGTTTTTT	CASSDGGGTGELFF
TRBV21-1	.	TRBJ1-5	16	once	TGTGCCAGCAGCAAACTAGGACAGTATAGCAATCAGCCCCAGCATTTT	CASSKLGQYSNQPQHF
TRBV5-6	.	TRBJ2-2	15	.	TGTGCCAGCAGCTTACGCCCTCGCGGCACCGGGGAGCTGTTTTTT	CASSLRPRGTGELFF
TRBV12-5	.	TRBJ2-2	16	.	TGTGCTAGTGGTTTGTACACAGGGCTTGTGACCGGGGAGCTGTTTTTT	CASGLYTGLVTGELFF
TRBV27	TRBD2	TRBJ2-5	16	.	TGTGCCAGCAGTCCTTTAACACTAGCGGGCCCAACCCCACAGTACTTC	CASSPLTLAGPTPQYF
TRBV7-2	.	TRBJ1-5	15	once	TGTGCCAGCAGCGACGGGGTGGCGGGCAATCAGCCCCAGCATTTT	CASSDGVAGNQPQHF
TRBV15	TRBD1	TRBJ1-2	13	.	TGTGCCACCAGCACGGACAGGGGGTATGGCTACACCTTC	CATSTDRGYGYTF
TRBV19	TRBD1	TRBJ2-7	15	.	TGTGCCAGTAGTATAGAGAGGACAGGGGGTGGCGAGCAGTACTTC	CASSIERTGGGEQYF
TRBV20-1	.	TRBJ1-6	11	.	TGCAGTGTCTCGACAGAACCACCCCTCCACTTT	CSVSTEPPLHF
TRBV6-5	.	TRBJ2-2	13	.	TGTGCCAGCATAAGCGCGAACACCGGGGAGCTGTTTTTT	CASISANTGELFF
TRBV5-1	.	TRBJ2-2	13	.	TGCGCCAGCAGCTGGACAGAAACCGGGGAGCTGTTTTTT	CASSWTETGELFF
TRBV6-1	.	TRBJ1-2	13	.	TGTGCCAGCAGTGAAAGTGGCAGCTATGGCTACACCTTC	CASSESGSYGYTF
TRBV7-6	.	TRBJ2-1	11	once	TGTGCCAGCAGTCCCGGGCGCCGGGGATTCTTC	CASSPGRRGFF
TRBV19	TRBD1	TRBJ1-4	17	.	TGTGCCAGTAGACAACCGGGACAGGGGGTAACTAATGAAAAACTGTTTTTT	CASRQPGQGVTNEKLFF
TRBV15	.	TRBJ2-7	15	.	TGTGCCACCAGCAGAGACCGGGACATAGTTAACGAGCAGTACTTC	CATSRDRDIVNEQYF
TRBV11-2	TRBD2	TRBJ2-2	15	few	TGTGCCAGCAGCTTCGGGGGGGCGAACACCGGGGAGCTGTTTTTT	CASSFGGANTGELFF
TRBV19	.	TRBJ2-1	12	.	TGTGCCAGTAGTATAATTCGGAATGAGCAGTTCTTC	CASSIIRNEQFF
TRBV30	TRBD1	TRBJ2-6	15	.	TGTGCCTGGAGTGTAGGGGGCACTGGGGCCAACGTCCTGACTTTC	CAWSVGGTGANVLTF
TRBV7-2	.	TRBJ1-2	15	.	TGTGCCAGCAGCTTATCAAAGGGGCTGGGCTATGGCTACACCTTC	CASSLSKGLGYGYTF
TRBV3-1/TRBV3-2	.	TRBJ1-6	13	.	TGTGCCAGCAGCCAAGGGAGGATTTCACCCCTCCACTTT	CASSQGRISPLHF
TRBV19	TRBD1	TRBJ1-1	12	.	TGTGCCTGTGTACAGGGGGAGACTGAAGCTTTCTTT	CACVQGETEAFF
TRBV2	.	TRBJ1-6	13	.	TGTGCCAGCAGCCCTTCGGGGGTCTCACCCCTCCACTTT	CASSPSGVSPLHF
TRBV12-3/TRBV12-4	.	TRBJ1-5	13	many	TGTGCCAGCAGCCCTCGTAACAATCAGCCCCAGCATTTT	CASSPRNNQPQHF
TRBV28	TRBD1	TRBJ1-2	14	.	TGTGCCAGCAGTTCACAGGGGAACATTCGTGGCTACACCTTC	CASSSQGNIRGYTF
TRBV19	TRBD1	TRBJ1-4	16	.	TGTGCCAGTAGTAGGGGACAGGGAATGTTTGCTGAAAAACTGTTTTTT	CASSRGQGMFAEKLFF
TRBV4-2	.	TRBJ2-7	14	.	TGTGCCAGCAGCCAAGACGACAGGAGTTACGAGCAGTACTTC	CASSQDDRSYEQYF
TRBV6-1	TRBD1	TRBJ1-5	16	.	TGTGCCAGCAGTGAACCAGGGGGCGCGGGGGTTCAGCCCCAGCATTTT	CASSEPGGAGVQPQHF
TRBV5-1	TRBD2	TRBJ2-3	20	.	TGCGCCAGCAGCTTCCCGCAAGTAGCGGGGGGTGGTCTAAGCACAGATACGCAGTATTTT	CASSFPQVAGGGLSTDTQYF
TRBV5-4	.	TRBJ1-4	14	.	TGTGCCAGCAGCTTGGGACAGTTTAATGAAAAACTGTTTTTT	CASSLGQFNEKLFF
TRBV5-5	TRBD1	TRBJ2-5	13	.	TGTGCCAGCAGAAGACAGGGGGCGGAGACCCAGTACTTC	CASRRQGAETQYF
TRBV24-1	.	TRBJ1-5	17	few	TGTGCCACCAGTGATCCCAAGGACAGCCCCTCCAATCAGCCCCAGCATTTT	CATSDPKDSPSNQPQHF
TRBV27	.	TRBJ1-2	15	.	TGTGCCAGCAGTTTAACCGGGGAGGCTCTCTATGGCTACACCTTC	CASSLTGEALYGYTF
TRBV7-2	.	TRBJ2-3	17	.	TGTGCCAGCAGCTTCATACGACAGGCTGATACCACAGATACGCAGTATTTT	CASSFIRQADTTDTQYF
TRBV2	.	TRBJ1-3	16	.	TGTGCCAGCAGTGCCGCCGGAGTGGCCTCTGGAAACACCATATATTTT	CASSAAGVASGNTIYF
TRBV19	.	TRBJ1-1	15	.	TGTGCCAGTAGGGCTTCAGGGCGCTCGGACACTGAAGCTTTCTTT	CASRASGRSDTEAFF
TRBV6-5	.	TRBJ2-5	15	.	TGTGCCAGCAGTAATTCGGCAGGGTCCCAAGAGACCCAGTACTTC	CASSNSAGSQETQYF
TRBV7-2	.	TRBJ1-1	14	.	TGTGCCAGCAGCTCCCGTTCCCTGACAGATGAAGCTTTCTTT	CASSSRSLTDEAFF
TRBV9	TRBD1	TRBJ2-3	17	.	TGTGCCAGCAGCGTATTGGGGGGACAGGGGGTCTCAGATACGCAGTATTTT	CASSVLGGQGVSDTQYF
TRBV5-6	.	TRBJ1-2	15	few	TGTGCCAGCAGCTTGGTCGACAGTCCTCCGGACGGCTACACCTTC	CASSLVDSPPDGYTF
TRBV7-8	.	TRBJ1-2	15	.	TGTGCCACGCGGGGAACTCAAGGGCGCATCGCGGGCTACACCTTC	CATRGTQGRIAGYTF
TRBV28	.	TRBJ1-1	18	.	TGTGCCAGCAGTATATACTTCACCATGGGAGGGGAGAACACTGAAGCTTTCTTT	CASSIYFTMGGENTEAFF
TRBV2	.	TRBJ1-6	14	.	TGTGCCAGCAGTGAATACAGGGCTAATTCACCCCTCCACTTT	CASSEYRANSPLHF
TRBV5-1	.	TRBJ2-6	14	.	TGCGCCAGCAATTCAGGGTCTGGGGCCAACGTCCTGACTTTC	CASNSGSGANVLTF
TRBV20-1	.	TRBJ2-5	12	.	TGCAGTGCTAATGAGGGGAGTGAGACCCAGTACTTC	CSANEGSETQYF
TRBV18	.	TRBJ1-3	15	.	TGTGCCAGCTCACCACCCAGGGGTACTGGAAACACCATATATTTT	CASSPPRGTGNTIYF